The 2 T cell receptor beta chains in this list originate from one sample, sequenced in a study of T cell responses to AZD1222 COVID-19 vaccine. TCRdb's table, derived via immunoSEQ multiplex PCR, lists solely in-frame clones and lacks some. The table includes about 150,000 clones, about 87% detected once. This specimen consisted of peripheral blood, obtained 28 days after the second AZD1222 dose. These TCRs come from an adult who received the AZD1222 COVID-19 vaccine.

The CDR3: CATSGLAGGPIEQFF. CDR3 DNA: TGTGCCACCAGCGGTCTAGCGGGAGGTCCGATTGAGCAGTTCTTC. This rearrangement joins TRBV15 to TRBJ2-1; TRBD2 matches at 11 bases. V was pared by 5 bases and J by 9 bases, with 9 bases of the junction left unmatched. Germline V gives CDR1 LNHNV, CDR2 YYDKDF (reference sequence). This CDR3 is 15 amino acids long.

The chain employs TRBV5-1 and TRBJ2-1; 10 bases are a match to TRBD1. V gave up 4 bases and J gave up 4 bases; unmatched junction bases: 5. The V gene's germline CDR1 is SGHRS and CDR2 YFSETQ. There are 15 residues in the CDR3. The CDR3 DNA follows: TGCGCCAGCAGCGACCGGACAGGGGGTTACAATGAGCAGTTCTTC. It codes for CASSDRTGGYNEQFF.